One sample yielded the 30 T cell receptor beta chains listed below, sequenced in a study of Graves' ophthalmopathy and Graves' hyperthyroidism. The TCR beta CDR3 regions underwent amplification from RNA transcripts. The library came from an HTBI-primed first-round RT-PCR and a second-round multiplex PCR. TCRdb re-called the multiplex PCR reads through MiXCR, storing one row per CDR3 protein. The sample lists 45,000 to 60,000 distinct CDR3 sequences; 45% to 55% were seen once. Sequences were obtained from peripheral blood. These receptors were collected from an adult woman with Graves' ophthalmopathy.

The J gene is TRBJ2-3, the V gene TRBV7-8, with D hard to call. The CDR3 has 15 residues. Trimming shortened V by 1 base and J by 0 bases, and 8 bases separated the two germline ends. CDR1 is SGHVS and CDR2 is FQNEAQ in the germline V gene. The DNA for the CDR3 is TGTGCCAGCAGCTTAGAAGGCAGGAGCACAGATACGCAGTATTTT. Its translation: CASSLEGRSTDTQYF. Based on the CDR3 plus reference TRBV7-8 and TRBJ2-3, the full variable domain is GAGVSQSPRYKVAKRGQDVALRCDPISGHVSLFWYQQALGQGPEFLTYFQNEAQLDKSGLPSDRFFAERPEGSVSTLKIQRTQQEDSAVYLCASSLEGRSTDTQYFGPGTRLTVL.

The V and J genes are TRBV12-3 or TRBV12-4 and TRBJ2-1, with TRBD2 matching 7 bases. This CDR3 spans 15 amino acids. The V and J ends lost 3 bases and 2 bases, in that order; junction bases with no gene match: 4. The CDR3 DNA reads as TGTGCCAGCAGTTTTAGCGGGTCCACCTACAATGAGCAGTTCTTC. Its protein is CASSFSGSTYNEQFF.

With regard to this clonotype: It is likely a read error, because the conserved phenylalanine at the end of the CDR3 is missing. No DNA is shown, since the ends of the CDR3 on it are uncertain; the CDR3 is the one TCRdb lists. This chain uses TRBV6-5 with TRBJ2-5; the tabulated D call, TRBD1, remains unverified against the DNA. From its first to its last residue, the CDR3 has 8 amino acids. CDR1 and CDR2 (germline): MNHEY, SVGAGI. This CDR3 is CASSSRSQ.

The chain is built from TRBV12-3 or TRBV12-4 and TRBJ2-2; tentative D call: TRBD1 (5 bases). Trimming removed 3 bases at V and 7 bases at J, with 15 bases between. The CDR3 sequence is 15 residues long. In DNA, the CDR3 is TGTGCCAGCAGTTTTTTAGCAGGGCGGATCGGGGAGCTGTTTTTT. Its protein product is CASSFLAGRIGELFF.

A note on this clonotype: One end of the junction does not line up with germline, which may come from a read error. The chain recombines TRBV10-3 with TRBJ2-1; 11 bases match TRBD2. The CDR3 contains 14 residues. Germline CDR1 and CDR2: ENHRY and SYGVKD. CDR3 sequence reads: CAIKGLAEINGQFF. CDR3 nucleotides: TGTGCCATCAAGGGACTAGCGGAAATCAATGGGCAGTTCTTC.

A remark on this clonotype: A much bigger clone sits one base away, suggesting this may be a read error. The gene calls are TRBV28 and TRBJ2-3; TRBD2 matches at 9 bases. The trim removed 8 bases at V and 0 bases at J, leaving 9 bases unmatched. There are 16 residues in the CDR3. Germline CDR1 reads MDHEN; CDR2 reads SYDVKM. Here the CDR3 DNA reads TGTGCCAGCGGCAAAAATAGCGGGAGCAGCACAGATACGCAGTATTTT. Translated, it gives CASGKNSGSSTDTQYF.

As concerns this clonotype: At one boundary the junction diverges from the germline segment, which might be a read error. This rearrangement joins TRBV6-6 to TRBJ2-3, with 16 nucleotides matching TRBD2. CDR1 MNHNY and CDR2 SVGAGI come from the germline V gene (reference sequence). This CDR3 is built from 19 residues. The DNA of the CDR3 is TGTGCCAGCAGTTTCGGGACTAGCGGGAGGGTCGGGGGCACAGATACGCAGTTTTTT. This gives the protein CASSFGTSGRVGGTDTQFF.

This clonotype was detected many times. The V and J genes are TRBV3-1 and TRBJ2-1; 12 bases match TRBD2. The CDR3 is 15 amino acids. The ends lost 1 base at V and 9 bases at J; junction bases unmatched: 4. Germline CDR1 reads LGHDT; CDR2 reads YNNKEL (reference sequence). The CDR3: CASSQGTSGMGEQFF. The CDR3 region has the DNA TGTGCCAGCAGCCAAGGGACTAGCGGGATGGGTGAGCAGTTCTTC.

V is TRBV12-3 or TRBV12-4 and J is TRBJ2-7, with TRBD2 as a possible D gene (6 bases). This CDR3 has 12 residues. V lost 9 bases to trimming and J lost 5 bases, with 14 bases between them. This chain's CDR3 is CARSWGEDEQYF. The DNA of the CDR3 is TGTGCCAGGTCCTGGGGGGAGGACGAGCAGTACTTC.

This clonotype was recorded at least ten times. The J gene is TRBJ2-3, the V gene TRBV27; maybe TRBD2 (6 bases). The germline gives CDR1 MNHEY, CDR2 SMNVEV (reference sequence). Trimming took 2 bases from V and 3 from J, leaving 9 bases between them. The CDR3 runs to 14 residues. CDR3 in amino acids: CASSLPGRTDTQYF. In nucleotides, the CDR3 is TGTGCCAGCAGTTTACCAGGGAGGACAGATACGCAGTATTTT.

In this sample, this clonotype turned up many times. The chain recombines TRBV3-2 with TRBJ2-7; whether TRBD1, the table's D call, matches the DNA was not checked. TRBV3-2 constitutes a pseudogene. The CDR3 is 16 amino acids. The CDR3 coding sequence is TGTGCCAGCAGCCTTAGGCCAGGGGGAGTATCCTACGAGCAGTACTTC. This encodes CASSLRPGGVSYEQYF.

CDR3 coding DNA: TGTGCCATCAGTGGGGGGGGACAGGAAGCAGATACGCAGTATTTT. Translation gives CAISGGGQEADTQYF. V and J are TRBV10-3 and TRBJ2-3, with D possibly TRBD1 on 8 matching bases. Trimming pared 4 bases from V and 4 bases from J, leaving 15 bases between. Germline CDR1 ENHRY, CDR2 SYGVKD. This CDR3 comprises 15 residues.

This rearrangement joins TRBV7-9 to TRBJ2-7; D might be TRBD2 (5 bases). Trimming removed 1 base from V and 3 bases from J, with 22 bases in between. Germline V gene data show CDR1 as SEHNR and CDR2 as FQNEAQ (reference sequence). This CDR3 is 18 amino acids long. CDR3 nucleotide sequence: TGTGCCAGCAGCTTAGGTGTGAACACCGGGGAGCTGGGCTACGAGCAGTACTTC. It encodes CASSLGVNTGELGYEQYF.

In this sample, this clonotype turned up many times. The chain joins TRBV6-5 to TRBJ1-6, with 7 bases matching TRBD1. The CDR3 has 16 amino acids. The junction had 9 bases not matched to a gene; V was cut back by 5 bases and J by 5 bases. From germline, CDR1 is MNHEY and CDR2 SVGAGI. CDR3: CASSRLGTDNNSPLHF. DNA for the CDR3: TGTGCCAGCAGTAGACTTGGGACAGACAATAATTCACCCCTCCACTTT.

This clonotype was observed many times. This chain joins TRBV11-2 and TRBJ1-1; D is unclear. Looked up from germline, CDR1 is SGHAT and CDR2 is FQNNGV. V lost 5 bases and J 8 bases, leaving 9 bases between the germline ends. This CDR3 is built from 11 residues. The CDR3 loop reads CASSPYDEAFF. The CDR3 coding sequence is TGTGCCAGCAGCCCGTATGACGAAGCTTTCTTT.

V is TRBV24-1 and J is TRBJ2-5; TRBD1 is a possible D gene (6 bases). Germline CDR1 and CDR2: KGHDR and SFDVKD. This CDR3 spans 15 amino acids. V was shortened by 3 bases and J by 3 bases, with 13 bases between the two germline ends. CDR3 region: CATSDAGTFEETQYF. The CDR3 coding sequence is TGTGCCACCAGTGATGCCGGGACATTCGAAGAGACCCAGTACTTC.

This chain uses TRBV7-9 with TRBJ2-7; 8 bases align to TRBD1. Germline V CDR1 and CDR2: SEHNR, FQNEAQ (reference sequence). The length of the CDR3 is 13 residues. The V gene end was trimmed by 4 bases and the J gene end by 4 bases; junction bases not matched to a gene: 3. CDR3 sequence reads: CASSSTGGYEQYF. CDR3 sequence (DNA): TGTGCCAGCAGCTCTACAGGGGGGTACGAGCAGTACTTC.

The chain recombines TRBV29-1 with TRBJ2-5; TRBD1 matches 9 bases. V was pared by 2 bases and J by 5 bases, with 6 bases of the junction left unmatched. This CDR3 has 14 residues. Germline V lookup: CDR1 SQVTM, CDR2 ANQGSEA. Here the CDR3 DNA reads TGCAGCGTTGAAAGCGGGACAGGGTCGGAGACCCAGTACTTC. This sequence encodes CSVESGTGSETQYF.

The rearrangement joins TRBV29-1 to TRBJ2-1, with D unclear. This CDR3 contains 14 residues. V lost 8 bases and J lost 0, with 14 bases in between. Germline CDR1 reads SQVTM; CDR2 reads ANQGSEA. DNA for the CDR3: TGCAGCCCCTTCCCACTGTGCTCCTACAATGAGCAGTTCTTC. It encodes CSPFPLCSYNEQFF.

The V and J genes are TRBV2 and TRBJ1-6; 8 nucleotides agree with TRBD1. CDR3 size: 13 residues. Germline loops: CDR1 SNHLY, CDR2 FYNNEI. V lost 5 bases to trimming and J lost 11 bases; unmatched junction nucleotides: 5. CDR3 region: CASSPDRGAPLHF. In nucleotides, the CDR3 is TGTGCCAGCAGTCCTGACAGGGGTGCACCCCTCCACTTT. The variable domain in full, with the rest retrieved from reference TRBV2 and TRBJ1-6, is EPEVTQTPSHQVTQMGQEVILRCVPISNHLYFYWYRQILGQKVEFLVSFYNNEISEKSEIFDDQFSVERPDGSNFTLKIRSTKLEDSAMYFCASSPDRGAPLHFGNGTRLTVT.

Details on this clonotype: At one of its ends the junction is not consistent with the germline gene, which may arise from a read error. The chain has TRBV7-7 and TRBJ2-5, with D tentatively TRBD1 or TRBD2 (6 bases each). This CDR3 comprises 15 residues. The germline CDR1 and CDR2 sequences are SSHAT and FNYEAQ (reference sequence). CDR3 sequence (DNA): TGTGCTAGCAGCTTAGCTCCGGGGGCGGAAGAGACCCAGTACTTC. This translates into CASSLAPGAEETQYF.

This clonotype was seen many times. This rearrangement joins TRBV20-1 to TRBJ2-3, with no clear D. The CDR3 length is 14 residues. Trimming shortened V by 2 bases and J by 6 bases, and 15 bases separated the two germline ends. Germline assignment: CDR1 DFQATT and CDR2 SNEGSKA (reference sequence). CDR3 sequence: CSARTLPSADTQYF. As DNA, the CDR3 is TGCAGTGCTAGAACTCTACCCTCCGCCGATACGCAGTATTTT.

The CDR3 here is CSASVSGGSTDTQYF. CDR3 DNA sequence: TGCAGTGCTAGTGTAAGCGGGGGTAGCACAGATACGCAGTATTTT. This chain joins TRBV20-1 and TRBJ2-3; 8 bases align to TRBD2. J gave up 0 bases and V 3 bases, and 5 bases lay outside the gene matches. Germline loops: CDR1 DFQATT, CDR2 SNEGSKA (reference sequence). The CDR3 is made up of 15 amino acids.

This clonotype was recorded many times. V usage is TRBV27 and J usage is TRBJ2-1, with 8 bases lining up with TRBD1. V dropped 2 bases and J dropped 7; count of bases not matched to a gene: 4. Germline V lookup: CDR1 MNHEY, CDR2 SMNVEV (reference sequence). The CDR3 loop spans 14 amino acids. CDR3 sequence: CASSLGTGGNEQFF. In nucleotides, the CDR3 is TGTGCCAGCAGTTTAGGGACAGGTGGGAATGAGCAGTTCTTC.

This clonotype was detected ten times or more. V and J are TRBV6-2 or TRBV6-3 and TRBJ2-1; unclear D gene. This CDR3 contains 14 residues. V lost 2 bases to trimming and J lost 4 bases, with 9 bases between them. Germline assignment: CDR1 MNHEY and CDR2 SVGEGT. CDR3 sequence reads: CASSYHSGYNEQFF. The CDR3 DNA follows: TGTGCCAGCAGTTACCACTCGGGTTACAATGAGCAGTTCTTC.

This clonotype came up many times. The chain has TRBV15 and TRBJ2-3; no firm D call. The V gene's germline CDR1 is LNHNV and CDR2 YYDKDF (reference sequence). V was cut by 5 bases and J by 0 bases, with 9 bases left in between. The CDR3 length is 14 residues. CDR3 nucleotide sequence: TGTGCCACCAGCGTATCAGTTAGCACAGATACGCAGTATTTT. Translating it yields CATSVSVSTDTQYF.

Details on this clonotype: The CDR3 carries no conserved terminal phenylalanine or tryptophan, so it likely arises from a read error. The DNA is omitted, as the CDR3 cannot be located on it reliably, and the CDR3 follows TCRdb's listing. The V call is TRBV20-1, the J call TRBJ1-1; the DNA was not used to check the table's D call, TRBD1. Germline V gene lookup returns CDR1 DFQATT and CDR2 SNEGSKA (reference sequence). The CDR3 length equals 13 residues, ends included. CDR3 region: CSAPNRGLDEASS.

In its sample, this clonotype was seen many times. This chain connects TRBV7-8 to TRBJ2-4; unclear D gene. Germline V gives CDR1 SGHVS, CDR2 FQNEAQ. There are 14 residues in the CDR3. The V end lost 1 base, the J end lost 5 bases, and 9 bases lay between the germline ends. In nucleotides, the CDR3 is TGTGCCAGCAGCTTAGGAAGAGCTCAAAACATTCAGTACTTC. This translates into CASSLGRAQNIQYF.

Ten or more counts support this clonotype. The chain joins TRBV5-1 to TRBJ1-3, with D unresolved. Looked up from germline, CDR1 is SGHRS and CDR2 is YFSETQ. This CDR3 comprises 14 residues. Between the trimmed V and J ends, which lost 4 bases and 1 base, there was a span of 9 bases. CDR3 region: CASSPGGSGNTIYF. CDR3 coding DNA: TGCGCCAGCAGCCCGGGAGGGTCTGGAAACACCATATATTTT.

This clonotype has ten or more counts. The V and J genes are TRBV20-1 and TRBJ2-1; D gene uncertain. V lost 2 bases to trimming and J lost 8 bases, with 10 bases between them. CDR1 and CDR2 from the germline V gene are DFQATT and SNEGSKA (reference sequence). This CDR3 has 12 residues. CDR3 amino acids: CSARQPLDEQFF. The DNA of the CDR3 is TGCAGTGCTAGACAGCCCTTGGATGAGCAGTTCTTC.